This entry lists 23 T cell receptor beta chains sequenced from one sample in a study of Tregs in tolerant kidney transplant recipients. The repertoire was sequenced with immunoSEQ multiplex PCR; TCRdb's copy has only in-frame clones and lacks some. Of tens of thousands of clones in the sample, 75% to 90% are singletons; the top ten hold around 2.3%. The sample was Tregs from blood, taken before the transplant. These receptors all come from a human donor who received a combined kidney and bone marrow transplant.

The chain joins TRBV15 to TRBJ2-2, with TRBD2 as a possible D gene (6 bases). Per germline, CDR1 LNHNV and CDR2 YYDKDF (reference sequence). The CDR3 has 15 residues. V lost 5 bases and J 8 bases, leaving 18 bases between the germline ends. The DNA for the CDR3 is TGTGCCACCAGCGGAAGGGGTACGGGGGTTGGGGAGCTGTTTTTT. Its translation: CATSGRGTGVGELFF.

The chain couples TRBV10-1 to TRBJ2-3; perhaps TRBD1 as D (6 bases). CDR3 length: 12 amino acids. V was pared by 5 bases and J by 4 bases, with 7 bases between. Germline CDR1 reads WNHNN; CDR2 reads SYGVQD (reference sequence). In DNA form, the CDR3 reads TGCGCCAGCAGTACAGGGCCAGATACGCAGTATTTT. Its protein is CASSTGPDTQYF.

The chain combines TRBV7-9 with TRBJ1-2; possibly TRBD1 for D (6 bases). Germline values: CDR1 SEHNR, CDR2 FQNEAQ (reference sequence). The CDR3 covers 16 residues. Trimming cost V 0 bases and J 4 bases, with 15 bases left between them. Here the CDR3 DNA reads TGTGCCAGCAGCTTAGCGGGGGCCATGAGGGCCTATGGCTACACCTTC. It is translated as CASSLAGAMRAYGYTF.

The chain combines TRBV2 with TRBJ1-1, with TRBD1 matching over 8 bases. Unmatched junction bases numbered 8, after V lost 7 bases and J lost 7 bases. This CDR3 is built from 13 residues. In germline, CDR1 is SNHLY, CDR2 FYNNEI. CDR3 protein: CASTGGRGLEAFF. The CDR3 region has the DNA TGTGCCAGCACTGGAGGCAGGGGGCTTGAAGCTTTCTTT.

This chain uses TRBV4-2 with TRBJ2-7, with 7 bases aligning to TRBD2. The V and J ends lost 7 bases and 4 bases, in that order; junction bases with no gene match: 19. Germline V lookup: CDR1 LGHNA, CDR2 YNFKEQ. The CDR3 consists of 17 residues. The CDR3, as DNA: TGTGCCAGCACCATTAACCTTGTTGGCTCTAGCGGATACGAGCAGTACTTC. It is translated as CASTINLVGSSGYEQYF.

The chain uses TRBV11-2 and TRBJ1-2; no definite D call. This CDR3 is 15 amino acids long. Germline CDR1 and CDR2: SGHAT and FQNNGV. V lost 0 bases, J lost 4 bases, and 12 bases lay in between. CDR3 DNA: TGTGCCAGCAGCTTAGATTCTGCTCGTCCCTATGGCTACACCTTC. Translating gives CASSLDSARPYGYTF.

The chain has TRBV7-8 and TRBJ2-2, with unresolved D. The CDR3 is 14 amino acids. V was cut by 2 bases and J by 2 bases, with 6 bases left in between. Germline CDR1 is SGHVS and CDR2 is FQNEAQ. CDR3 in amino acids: CASSLRPNTGELFF. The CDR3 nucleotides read TGTGCCAGCAGCTTACGTCCAAACACCGGGGAGCTGTTTTTT.

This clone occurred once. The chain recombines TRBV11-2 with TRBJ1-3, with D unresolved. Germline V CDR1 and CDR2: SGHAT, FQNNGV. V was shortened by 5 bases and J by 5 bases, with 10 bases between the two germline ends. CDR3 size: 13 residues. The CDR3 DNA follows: TGTGCCAGCAGCCCGACGGGGAGAAACACCATATATTTT. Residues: CASSPTGRNTIYF.

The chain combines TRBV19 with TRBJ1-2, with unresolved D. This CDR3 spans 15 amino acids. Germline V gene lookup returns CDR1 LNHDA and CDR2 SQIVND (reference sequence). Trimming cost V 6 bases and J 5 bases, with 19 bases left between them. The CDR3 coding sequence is TGTGCCAGTAGCCAGGACGGATCCCGACTTTATGGCTACACCTTC. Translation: CASSQDGSRLYGYTF.

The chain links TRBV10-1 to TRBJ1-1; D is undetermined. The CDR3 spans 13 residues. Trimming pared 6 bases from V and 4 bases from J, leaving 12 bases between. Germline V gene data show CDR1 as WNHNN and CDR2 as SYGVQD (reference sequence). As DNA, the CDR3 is TGCGCCAGCAGCCATACAGTGGCCACTGAAGCTTTCTTT. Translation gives CASSHTVATEAFF.

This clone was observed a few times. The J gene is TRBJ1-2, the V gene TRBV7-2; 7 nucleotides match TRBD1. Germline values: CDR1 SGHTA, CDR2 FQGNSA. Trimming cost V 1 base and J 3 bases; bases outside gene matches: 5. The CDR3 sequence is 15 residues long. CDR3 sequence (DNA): TGTGCCAGCAGCTTAGTAGGAGGGGGCGACTATGGCTACACCTTC. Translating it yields CASSLVGGGDYGYTF.

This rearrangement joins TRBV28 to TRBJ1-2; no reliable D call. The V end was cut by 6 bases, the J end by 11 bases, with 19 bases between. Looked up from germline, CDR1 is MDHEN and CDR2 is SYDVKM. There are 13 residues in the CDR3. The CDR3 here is CASSKPYYSGYTF. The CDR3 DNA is TGTGCCAGCAGCAAGCCTTACTATAGTGGGTACACCTTC.

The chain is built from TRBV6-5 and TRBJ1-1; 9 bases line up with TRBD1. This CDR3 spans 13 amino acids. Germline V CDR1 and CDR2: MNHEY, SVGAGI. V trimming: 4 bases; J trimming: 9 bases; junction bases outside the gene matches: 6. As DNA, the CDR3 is TGTGCCAGCAGTTTCTTGACAGGGGGGAAAGCTTTCTTT. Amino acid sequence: CASSFLTGGKAFF.

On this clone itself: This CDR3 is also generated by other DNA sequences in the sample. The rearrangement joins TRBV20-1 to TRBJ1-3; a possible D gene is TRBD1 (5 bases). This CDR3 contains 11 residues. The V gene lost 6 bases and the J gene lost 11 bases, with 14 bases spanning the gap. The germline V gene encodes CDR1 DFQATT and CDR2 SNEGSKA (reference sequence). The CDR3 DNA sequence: TGCAGTGCCGGGGCTGGTAGCGCCATATATTTT. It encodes CSAGAGSAIYF.

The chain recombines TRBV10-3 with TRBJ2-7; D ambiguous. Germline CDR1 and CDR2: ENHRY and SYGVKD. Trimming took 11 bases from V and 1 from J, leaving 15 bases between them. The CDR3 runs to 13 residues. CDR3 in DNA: TGTGCCCCACCAGAACACCAATCCTACGAGCAGTACTTC. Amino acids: CAPPEHQSYEQYF.

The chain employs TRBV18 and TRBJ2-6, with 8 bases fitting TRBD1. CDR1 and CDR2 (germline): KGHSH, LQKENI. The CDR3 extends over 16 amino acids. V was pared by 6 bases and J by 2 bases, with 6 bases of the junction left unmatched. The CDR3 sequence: CASSTTGEPGANVLTF. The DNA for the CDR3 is TGTGCCAGCTCCACGACAGGGGAGCCTGGGGCCAACGTCCTGACTTTC.

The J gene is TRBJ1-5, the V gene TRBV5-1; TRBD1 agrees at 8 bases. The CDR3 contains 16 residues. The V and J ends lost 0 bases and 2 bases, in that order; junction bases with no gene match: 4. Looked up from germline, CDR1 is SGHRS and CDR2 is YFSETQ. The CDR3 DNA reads TGCGCCAGCAGCTTGGCCCCGACAGGGGGCAATCAGCCCCAGCATTTT. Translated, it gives CASSLAPTGGNQPQHF.

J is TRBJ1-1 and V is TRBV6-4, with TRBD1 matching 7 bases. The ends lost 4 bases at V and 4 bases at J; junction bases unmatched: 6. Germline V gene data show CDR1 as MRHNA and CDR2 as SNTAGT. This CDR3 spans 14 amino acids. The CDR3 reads CASSVTGRGTEAFF. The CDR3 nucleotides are TGTGCCAGCAGTGTGACAGGGCGGGGCACTGAAGCTTTCTTT.

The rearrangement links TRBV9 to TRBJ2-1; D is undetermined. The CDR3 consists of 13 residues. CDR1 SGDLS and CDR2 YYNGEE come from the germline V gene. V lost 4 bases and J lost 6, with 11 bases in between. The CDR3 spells CASSQSFGNEQFF. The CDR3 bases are TGTGCCAGCAGCCAGAGCTTTGGCAATGAGCAGTTCTTC.

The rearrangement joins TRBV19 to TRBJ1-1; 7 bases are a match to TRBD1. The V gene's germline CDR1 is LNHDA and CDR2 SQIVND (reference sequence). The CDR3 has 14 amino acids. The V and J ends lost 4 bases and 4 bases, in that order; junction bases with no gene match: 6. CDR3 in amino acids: CASSKAGGGTEAFF. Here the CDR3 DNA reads TGTGCCAGTAGTAAGGCAGGGGGAGGCACTGAAGCTTTCTTT.

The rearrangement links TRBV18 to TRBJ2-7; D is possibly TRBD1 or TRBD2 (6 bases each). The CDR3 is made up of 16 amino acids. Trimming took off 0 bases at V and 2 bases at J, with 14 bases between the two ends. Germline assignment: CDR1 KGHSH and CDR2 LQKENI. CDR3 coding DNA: TGTGCCAGCTCACCACCAGGAGGGGGTCGGGCCTACGAGCAGTACTTC. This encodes CASSPPGGGRAYEQYF. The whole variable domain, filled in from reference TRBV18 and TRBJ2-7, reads NAGVMQNPRHLVRRRGQEARLRCSPMKGHSHVYWYRQLPEEGLKFMVYLQKENIIDESGMPKERFSAEFPKEGPSILRIQQVVRGDSAAYFCASSPPGGGRAYEQYFGPGTRLTVT.

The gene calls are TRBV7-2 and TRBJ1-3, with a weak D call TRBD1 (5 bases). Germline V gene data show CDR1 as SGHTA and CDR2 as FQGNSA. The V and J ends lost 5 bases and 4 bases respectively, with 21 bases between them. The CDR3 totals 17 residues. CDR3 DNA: TGTGCCAGCAGCCCTGACTTATCGGCAGGGCGGGGAAACACCATATATTTT. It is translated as CASSPDLSAGRGNTIYF. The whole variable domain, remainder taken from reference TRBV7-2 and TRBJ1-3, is GAGVSQSPSNKVTEKGKDVELRCDPISGHTALYWYRQSLGQGLEFLIYFQGNSAPDKSGLPSDRFSAERTGGSVSTLTIQRTQQEDSAVYLCASSPDLSAGRGNTIYFGEGSWLTVV.

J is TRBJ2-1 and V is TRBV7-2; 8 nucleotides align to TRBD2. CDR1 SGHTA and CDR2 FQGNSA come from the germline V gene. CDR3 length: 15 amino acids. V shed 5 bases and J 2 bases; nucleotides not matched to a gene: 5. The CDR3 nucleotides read TGTGCCAGCAGCATAAGCGGGAGTGCCTACAATGAGCAGTTCTTC. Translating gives CASSISGSAYNEQFF.